This T cell receptor beta chain derives from a study of blood T cell repertoires in COVID-19. The sample holds one count of this clone. Germline lookup yields CDR1 SGHDN and CDR2 FVKESK. The J segment lost 9 bases and the V segment lost 3 bases, leaving 6 bases of the junction unmatched. There are 15 residues in the CDR3. Clones were read by immunoSEQ multiplex PCR, and TCRdb kept only the in-frame ones, dropping some. The sample lists about 310,000 clones; around 87% were seen once. The chain links TRBV14 to TRBJ1-6, with 9 bases matching TRBD1. Sequenced: peripheral blood. The origin of this receptor is a man between 18 and 29 years old with active or convalescent COVID-19. This CDR3 reads CASSQNRGQGSPLHF. For the CDR3, the DNA is TGTGCCAGCAGCCAGAACAGGGGGCAGGGTTCACCCCTCCACTTT.